This TCR beta chain was observed in a study of blood T cell repertoires in COVID-19. The overall study: Sample material is recorded as cDNA or gDNA derived from T cells, B-cell-depleted T cells, or PBMCs.

In the original workflow: Amplification with reference gene primers provided the estimates of nucleated cell counts. Measured with immunoSEQ multiplex PCR; TCRdb has only the in-frame clones, and not every one. The DNA was the basis for D and trimming; V, J and clone size are from that table. The profile covers a few hundred thousand clones, with roughly 91% appearing a single time and more than 0.95% taken by the ten largest. Each participant's cohort was designated according to participant-reported clinical history. In Cohort 3, a recovered donor had either two negative PCRs, clearance, or symptom resolution. This TCR was recovered from a woman between 18 and 30 years old who had recovered from COVID-19. Sequenced input: PBMCs or T cells enriched from blood (not recorded which).

In DNA form, the CDR3 reads TGTGCCAGCAGTTCAGGAGGGTTCCAGCCCCAGCATTTT. Its translation: CASSSGGFQPQHF. The chain couples TRBV12-3 or TRBV12-4 to TRBJ1-5; no firm D call. V dropped 4 bases and J dropped 7 bases, with 11 bases sitting between them. This CDR3 has 13 amino acids.